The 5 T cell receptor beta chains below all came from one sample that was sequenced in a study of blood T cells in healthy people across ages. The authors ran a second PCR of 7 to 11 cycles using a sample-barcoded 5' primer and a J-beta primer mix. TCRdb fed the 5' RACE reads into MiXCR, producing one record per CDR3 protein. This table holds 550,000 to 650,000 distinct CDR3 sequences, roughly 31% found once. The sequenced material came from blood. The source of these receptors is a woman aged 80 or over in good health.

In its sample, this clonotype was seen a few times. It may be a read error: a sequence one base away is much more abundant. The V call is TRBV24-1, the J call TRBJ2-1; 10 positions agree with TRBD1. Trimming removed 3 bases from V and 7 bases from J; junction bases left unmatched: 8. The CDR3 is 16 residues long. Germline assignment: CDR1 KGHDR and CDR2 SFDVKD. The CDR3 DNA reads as TGTGCCACCAGTGATCGGACAGGGGGGTCTGGGAATGAGCAGTTCTTC. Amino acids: CATSDRTGGSGNEQFF.

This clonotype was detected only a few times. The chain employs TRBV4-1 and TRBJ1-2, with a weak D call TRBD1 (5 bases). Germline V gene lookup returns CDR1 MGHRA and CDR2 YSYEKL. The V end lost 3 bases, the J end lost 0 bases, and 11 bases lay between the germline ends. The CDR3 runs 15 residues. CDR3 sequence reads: CASSQGDKANYGYTF. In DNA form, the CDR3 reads TGCGCCAGCAGCCAGGGGGATAAAGCTAACTATGGCTACACCTTC.

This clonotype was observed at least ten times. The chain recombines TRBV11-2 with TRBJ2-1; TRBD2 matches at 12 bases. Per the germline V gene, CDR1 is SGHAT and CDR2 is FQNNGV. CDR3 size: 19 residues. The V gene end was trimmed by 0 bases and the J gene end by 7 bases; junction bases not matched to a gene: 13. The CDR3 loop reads CASSLEGPLAGGPWNEQFF. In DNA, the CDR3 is TGTGCCAGCAGCTTAGAGGGCCCGCTAGCGGGGGGGCCGTGGAATGAGCAGTTCTTC.

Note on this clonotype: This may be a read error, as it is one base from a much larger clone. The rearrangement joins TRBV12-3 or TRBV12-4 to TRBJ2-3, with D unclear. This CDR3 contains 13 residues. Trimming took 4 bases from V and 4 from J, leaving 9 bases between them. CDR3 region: CASSSVSPDTQYF. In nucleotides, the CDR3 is TGTGCCAGCAGTTCGGTCTCCCCAGATACGCAGTATTTT.

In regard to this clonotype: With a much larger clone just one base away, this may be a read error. The CDR3 is CAASRTSAGNQPQHF. CDR3 DNA sequence: TGTGCCGCCAGCAGAACCTCCGCAGGCAATCAGCCCCAGCATTTT. The V gene is TRBV15, the J gene TRBJ1-5, with D unclear. The V gene's germline CDR1 is LNHNV and CDR2 YYDKDF (reference sequence). The CDR3 contains 15 residues.